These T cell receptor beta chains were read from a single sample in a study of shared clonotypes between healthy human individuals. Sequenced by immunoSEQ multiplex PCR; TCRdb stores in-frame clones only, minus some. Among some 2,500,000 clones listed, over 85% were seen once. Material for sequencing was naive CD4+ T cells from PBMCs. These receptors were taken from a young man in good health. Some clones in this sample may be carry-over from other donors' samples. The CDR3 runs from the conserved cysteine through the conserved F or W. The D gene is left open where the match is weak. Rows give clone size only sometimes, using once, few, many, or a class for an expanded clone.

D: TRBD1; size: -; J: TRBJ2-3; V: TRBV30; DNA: TGTGCCTGGAGCCGACAGGGGGTCACAGATACGCAGTATTTT; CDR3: CAWSRQGVTDTQYF
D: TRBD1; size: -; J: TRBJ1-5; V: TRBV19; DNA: TGTGCCAGTAGTCCTCAGACAGGGCATCAGCCCCAGCATTTT; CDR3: CASSPQTGHQPQHF
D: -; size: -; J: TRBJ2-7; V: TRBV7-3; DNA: TGTGCCAGCAGCTTACGTCCTTCCTACGAGCAGTACTTC; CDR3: CASSLRPSYEQYF
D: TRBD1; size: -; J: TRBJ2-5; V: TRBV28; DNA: TGTGCCACCGCGGACAGGGGGCTTGAGACCCAGTACTTC; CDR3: CATADRGLETQYF
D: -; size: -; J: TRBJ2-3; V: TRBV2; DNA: TGTGCCAGCAGTCCCGCAGGGACGGGTGATACGCAGTATTTT; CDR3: CASSPAGTGDTQYF
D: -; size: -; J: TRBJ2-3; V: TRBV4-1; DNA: TGCGCCAGCAGCCAACAGGGGATTGTTACGCAGTATTTT; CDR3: CASSQQGIVTQYF
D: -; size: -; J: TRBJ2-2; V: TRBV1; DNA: TGCACCAGCAGCCAAGAAGTCAGGGGACCAAACACCGGGGAGCTGTTTTTT; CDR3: CTSSQEVRGPNTGELFF
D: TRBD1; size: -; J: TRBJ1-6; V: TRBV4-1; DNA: TGCGCCAGCAGCCAAGATAGGGACAGGGGCTCCAATTCACCCCTCCACTTT; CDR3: CASSQDRDRGSNSPLHF
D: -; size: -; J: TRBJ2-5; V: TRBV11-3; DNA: TGTGCCAGCAGCTTAAATACCGAGACCCAGTACTTC; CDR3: CASSLNTETQYF
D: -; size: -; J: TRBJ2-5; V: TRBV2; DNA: TGTGCCAGCAGTGTGTTTCTCCAAGAGACCCAGTACTTC; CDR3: CASSVFLQETQYF
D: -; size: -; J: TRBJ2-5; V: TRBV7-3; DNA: TGTGCCGGCAGCCTTAGGGGCGGGCGGGAAGAGACCCAGTACTTC; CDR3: CAGSLRGGREETQYF
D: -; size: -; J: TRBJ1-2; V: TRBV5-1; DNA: TGCGCCAGCAGCTTGGATGCAGGGAACTATGGCTACACCTTC; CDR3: CASSLDAGNYGYTF
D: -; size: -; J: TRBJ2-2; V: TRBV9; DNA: TGTGCCAGCAGCGTAGACAGGGCAACCGGGGAGCTGTTTTTT; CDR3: CASSVDRATGELFF
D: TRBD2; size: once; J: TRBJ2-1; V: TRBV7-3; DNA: TGTGCCAGCAGCTTGAGGCGGGAGGACTCTTACAATGAGCAGTTCTTC; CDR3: CASSLRREDSYNEQFF
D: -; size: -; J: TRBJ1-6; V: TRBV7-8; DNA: TGTGCCAGCAGCTATACGGGGAATTCACCCCTCCACTTT; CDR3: CASSYTGNSPLHF
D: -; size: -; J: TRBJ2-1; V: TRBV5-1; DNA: TGCGCCAGCAGCTTATATAGCGCTAGCTACAATGAGCAGTTCTTC; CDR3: CASSLYSASYNEQFF
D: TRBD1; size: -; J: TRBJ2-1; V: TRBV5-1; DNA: TGCGCCAGCGGGGGACAGGACTACAATGAGCAGTTCTTC; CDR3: CASGGQDYNEQFF
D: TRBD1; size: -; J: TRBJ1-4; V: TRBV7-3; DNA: TGTGCCAGCAGCTTAAGACAGGGAGGTGAAAAACTGTTTTTT; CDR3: CASSLRQGGEKLFF
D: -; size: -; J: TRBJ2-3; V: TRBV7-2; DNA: TGTGCCAGCAGATTCCAGGCGGGCGGTACGCAGTATTTT; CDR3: CASRFQAGGTQYF
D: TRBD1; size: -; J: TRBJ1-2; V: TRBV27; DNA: TGTGCCAGCAGTCACAGGGGGGGCGGCTACACCTTC; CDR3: CASSHRGGGYTF
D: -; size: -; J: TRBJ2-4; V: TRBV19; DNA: TGTGCCAGTAGTATATCGGGGATAGCCAAAAACATTCAGTACTTC; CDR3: CASSISGIAKNIQYF
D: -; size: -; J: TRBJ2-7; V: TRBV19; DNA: TGTGCCAGTAGCGCTGACAGCGCCCTCTTTTACGAGCAGTACTTC; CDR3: CASSADSALFYEQYF
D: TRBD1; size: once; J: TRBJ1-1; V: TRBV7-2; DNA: TGTGCCAGCAGCCTCCGGACAGGGAACACTGAAGCTTTCTTT; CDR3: CASSLRTGNTEAFF
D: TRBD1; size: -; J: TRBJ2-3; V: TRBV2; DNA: TGTGCCAGCAGTGACCAGGGGGCGGATACGCAGTATTTT; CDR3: CASSDQGADTQYF
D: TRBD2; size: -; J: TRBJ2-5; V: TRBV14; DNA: TGTGCCAGCGGGGCTAGCGGTGAGACCCAGTACTTC; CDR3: CASGASGETQYF
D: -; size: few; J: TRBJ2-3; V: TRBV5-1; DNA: TGCGCCAGCAGCTTAAAAGATACGCAGTATTTT; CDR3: CASSLKDTQYF
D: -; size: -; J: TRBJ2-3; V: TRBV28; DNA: TGTGCCAGCAGTTCTGGGATGGCAGATACGCAGTATTTT; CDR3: CASSSGMADTQYF
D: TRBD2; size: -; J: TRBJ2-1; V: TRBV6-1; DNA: TGTGCCAGCAGTGAAGTAAGTCGGGGGACTAGCGGGAGCAATGAGCAGTTCTTC; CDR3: CASSEVSRGTSGSNEQFF
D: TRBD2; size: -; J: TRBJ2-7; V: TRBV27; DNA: TGTGCCAGCGGACGAGCGGGAGGGTATTACGAGCAGTACTTC; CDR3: CASGRAGGYYEQYF
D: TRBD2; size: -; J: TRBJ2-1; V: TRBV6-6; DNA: TGTGCCAGCACGGGACTAGCGGGAACCTATGAGCAGTTCTTC; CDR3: CASTGLAGTYEQFF
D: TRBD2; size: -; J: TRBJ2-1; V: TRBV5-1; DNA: TGCGCCAGCAGCCGCCGTCCGCTAGCGGGAGAGGATGAGCAGTTCTTC; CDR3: CASSRRPLAGEDEQFF
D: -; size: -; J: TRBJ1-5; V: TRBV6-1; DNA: TGTGCCAGCAGTTTCACCGGGACCTCACAGCCCCAGCATTTT; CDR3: CASSFTGTSQPQHF
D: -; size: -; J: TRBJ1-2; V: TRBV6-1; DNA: TGTGCCAGCAGTGAAAGTGGGGCCGTTAACTATGGCTACACCTTC; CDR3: CASSESGAVNYGYTF
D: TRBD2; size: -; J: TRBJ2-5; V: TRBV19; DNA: TGTGCCAGTAGTATACGAGTTAGCGGGAGGTCTGGAGAGACCCAGTACTTC; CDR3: CASSIRVSGRSGETQYF
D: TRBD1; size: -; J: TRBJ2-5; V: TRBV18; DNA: TGTGCCAGCGCTACCGGGACAGGGGGGACTTACTTC; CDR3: CASATGTGGTYF
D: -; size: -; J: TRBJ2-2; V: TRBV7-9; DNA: TGTGCCAGCAGCTTAGCGGGCGGCGGCGGGGAGCTGTTTTTT; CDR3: CASSLAGGGGELFF
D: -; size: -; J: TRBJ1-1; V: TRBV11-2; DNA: TGTGCCAGCAGCTTAGCTCGGGGCTACAACAGGAACACTGAAGCTTTCTTT; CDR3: CASSLARGYNRNTEAFF
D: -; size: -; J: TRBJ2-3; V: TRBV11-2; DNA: TGTGCCAGCAGCAATCGGGTAGGGCAACTGAGCGCAGATACGCAGTATTTT; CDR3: CASSNRVGQLSADTQYF
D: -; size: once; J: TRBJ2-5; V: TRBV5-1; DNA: TGCGCCAGCAGCCCCGATTATGGGGAGACCCAGTACTTC; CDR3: CASSPDYGETQYF
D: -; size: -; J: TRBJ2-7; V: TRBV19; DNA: TGTGCCAGTAGTATCCGGGTAACTAGGGGCCCCTACGAGCAGTACTTC; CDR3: CASSIRVTRGPYEQYF
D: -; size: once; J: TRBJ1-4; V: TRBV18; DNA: TGTGCCAGCTCACAAAGCGGCAGGGATAATGAAAAACTGTTTTTT; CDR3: CASSQSGRDNEKLFF
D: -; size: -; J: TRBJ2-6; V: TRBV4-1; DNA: TGCGCCAGCAGCCAAAACCCCGGTACGGCGGGGGCGACCGGGGCCAACGTCCTGACTTTC; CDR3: CASSQNPGTAGATGANVLTF
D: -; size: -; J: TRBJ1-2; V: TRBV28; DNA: TGTGCCATCAATGAAGCAGGGTCAGGGAGTGCTAACTATGGCTACACCTTC; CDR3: CAINEAGSGSANYGYTF
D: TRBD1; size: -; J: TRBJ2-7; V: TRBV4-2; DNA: TGTGCCAGCAGCCAAGACCAGGGGGCAAGGGTCGAGCAGTACTTC; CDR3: CASSQDQGARVEQYF
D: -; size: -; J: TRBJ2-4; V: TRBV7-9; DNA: TGTGCCAGCAGCCACTCAACCCGGATCCACTTC; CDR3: CASSHSTRIHF
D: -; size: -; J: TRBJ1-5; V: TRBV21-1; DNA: TGTGCCAGCAGCACCCCACTGGGTTCGCCCCAGCATTTT; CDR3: CASSTPLGSPQHF
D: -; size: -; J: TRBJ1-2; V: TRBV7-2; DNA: TGTGCCAGCAGCAGCTACAGGGATCGGTATGGCTACACCTTC; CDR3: CASSSYRDRYGYTF
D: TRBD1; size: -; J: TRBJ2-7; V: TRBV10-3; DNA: TGTGCCATCAGACCGGACAGGGACTACGAGCAGTACTTC; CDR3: CAIRPDRDYEQYF